The sequence of this TCR beta chain was determined in a study of blood T cells in healthy people across ages. This CDR3 region has 17 residues. V lost 1 base to trimming and J lost 5 bases, with 20 bases between them. Germline V lookup: CDR1 SGHVS, CDR2 FNYEAQ. This clonotype was counted a few times. Its antigen is not known. Study findings and constraints: Estimates drawn from one million T cells were deemed to understate diversity. Getting older went along with TCR beta diversity per million T cells dropping roughly linearly.

Primed by a sample-barcoded 5' primer and a J-beta primer mix, a second PCR proceeded for 7 to 11 cycles. TCRdb processed the 5' RACE reads anew with MiXCR; each CDR3 protein has one entry. The data contain about 1.4 million distinct CDR3 sequences, roughly 59% of them singletons. Donation came from healthy Caucasian individuals in Russia who were aged 6 to 90. The sequencing input was blood. The source is a man aged 18 to 29 in good health. The chain recombines TRBV7-6 with TRBJ2-5; TRBD1 is a possible D gene (6 bases). CDR3 coding DNA: TGTGCCAGCAGCTTAGAGAGGACAGACTATGCGGGCGAGACCCAGTACTTC. This gives the protein CASSLERTDYAGETQYF.